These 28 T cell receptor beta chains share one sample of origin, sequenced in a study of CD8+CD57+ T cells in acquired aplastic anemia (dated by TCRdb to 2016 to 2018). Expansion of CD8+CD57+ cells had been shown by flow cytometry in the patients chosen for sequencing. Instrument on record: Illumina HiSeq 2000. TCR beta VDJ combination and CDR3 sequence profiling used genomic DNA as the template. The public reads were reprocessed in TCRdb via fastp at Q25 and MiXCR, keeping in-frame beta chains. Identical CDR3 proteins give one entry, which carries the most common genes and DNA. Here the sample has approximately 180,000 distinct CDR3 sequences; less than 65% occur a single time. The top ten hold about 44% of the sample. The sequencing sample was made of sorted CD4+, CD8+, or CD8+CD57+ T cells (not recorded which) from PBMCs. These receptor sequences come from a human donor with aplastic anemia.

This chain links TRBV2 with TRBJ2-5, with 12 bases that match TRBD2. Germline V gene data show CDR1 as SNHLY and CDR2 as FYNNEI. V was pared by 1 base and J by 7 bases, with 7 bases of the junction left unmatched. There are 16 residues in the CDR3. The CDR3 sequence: CASSEVLAGGWVTQYF. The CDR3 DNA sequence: TGTGCCAGCAGTGAAGTCCTAGCGGGGGGGTGGGTGACCCAGTACTTC.

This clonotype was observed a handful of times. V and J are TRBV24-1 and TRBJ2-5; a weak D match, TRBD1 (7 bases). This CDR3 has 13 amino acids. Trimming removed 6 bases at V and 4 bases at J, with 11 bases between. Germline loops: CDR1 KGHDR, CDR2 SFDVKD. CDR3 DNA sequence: TGTGCCACCAGTCGACAGGGACTAGAGACCCAGTACTTC. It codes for CATSRQGLETQYF.

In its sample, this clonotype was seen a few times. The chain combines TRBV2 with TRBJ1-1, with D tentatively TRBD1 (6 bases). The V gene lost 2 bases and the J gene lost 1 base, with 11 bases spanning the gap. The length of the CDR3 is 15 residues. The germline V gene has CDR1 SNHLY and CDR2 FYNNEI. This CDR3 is CASSEQTGRNTEAFF. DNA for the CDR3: TGTGCCAGCAGTGAACAAACAGGGAGGAACACTGAAGCTTTCTTT.

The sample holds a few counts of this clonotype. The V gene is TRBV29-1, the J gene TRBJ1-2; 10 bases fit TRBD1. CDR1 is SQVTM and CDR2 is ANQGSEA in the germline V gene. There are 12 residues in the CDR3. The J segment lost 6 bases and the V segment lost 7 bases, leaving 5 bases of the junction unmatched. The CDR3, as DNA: TGCAGCGCAGGACAGGGGGAGAATGGCTACACCTTC. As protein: CSAGQGENGYTF.

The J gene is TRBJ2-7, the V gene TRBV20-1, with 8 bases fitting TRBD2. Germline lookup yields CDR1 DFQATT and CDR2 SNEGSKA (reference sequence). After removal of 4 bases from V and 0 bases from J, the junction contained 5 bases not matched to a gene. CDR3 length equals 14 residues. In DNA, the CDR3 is TGCAGTGCTAACGGGGGGGCCAACTCCTACGAGCAGTACTTC. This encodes CSANGGANSYEQYF.

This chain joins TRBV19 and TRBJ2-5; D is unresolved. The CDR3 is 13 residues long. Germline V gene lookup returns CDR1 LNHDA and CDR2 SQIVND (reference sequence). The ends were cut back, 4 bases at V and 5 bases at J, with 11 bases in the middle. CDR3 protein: CASSRLLRETQYF. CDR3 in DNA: TGTGCCAGTAGTAGGCTCCTCCGGGAGACCCAGTACTTC.

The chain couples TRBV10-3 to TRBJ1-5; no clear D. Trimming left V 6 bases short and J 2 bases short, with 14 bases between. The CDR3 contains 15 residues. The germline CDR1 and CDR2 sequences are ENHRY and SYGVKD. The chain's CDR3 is CAISPTTPGNQPQHF. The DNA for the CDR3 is TGTGCCATCAGCCCCACGACCCCGGGCAATCAGCCCCAGCATTTT.

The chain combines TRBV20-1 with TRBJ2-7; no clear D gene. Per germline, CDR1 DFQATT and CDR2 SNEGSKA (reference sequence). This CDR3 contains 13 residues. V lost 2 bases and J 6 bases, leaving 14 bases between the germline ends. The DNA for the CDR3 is TGCAGTGCTAGACCCGGTCTTACCGGCGAGCAGTACTTC. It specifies CSARPGLTGEQYF.

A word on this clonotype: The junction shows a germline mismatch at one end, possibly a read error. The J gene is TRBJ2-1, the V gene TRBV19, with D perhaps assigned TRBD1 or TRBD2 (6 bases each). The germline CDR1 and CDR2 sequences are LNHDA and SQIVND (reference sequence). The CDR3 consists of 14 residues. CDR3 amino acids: CASSRGGSYNEQLF. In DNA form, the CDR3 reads TGTGCCAGTAGTAGAGGGGGGTCCTACAATGAGCAGCTCTTC. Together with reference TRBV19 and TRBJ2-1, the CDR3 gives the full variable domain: DGGITQSPKYLFRKEGQNVTLSCEQNLNHDAMYWYRQDPGQGLRLIYYSQIVNDFQKGDIAEGYSVSREKKESFPLTVTSAQKNPTAFYLCASSRGGSYNEQLFGPGTRLTVL.

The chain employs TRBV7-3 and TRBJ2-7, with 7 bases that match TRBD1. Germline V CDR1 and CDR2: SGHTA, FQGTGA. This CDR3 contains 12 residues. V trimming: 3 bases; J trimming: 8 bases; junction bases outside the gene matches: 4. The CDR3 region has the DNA TGTGCCAGCAGCTTTACACAGGGGCAGCAGTACTTC. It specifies CASSFTQGQQYF.

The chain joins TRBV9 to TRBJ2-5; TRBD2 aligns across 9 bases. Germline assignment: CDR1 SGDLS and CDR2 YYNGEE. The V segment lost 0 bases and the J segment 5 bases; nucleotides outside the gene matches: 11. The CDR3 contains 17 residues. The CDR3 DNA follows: TGTGCCAGCAGCGTAGAGGCCGGCGGGGGGGCCTTGGAGACCCAGTACTTC. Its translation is CASSVEAGGGALETQYF.

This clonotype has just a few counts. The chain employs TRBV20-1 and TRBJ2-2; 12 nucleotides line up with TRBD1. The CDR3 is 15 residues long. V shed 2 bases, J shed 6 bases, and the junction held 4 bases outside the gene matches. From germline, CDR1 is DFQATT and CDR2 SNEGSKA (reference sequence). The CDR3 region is CSARRDRGRPGELFF. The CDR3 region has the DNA TGCAGTGCTAGAAGGGACAGGGGGCGCCCCGGGGAGCTGTTTTTT.

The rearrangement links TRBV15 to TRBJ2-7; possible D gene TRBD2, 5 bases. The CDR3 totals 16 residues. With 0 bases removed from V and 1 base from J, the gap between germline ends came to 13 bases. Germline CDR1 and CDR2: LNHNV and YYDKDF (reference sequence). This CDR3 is CATSRDAPWESYEQYF. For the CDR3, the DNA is TGTGCCACCAGCAGAGATGCCCCATGGGAGTCCTACGAGCAGTACTTC.

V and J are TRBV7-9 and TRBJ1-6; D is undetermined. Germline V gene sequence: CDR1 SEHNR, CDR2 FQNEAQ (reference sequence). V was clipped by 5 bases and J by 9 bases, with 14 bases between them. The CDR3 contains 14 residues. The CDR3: CASSPTQEGSPLHF. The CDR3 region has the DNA TGTGCCAGCAGCCCCACGCAGGAAGGTTCACCCCTCCACTTT.

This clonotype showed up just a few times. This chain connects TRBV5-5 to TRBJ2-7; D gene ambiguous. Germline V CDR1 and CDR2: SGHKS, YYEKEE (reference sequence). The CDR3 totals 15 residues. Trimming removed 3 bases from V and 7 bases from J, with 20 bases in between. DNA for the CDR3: TGTGCCAGCAGCTACTATGGGATCAACTTTGGGGAGCAGTACTTC. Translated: CASSYYGINFGEQYF.

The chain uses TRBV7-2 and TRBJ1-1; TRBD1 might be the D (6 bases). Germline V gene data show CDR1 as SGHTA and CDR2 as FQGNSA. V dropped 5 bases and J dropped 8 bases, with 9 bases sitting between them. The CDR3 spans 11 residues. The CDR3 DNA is TGTGCCAGCAGCCGCGACAGGGAAGCTTTCTTT. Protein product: CASSRDREAFF.

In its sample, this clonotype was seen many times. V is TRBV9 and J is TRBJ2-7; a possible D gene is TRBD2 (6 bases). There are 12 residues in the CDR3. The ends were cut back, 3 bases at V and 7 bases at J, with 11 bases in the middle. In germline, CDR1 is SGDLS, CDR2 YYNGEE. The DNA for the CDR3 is TGTGCCAGCAGCGCTAAGGCGGGGGAGCAGTACTTC. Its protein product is CASSAKAGEQYF.

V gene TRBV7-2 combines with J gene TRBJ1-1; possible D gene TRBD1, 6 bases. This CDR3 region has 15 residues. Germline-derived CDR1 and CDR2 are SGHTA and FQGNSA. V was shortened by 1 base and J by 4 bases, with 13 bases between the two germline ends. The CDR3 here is CASSLDGGAGTEAFF. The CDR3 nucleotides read TGTGCCAGCAGCTTAGATGGGGGGGCGGGCACTGAAGCTTTCTTT. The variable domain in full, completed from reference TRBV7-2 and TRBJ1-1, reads GAGVSQSPSNKVTEKGKDVELRCDPISGHTALYWYRQSLGQGLEFLIYFQGNSAPDKSGLPSDRFSAERTGGSVSTLTIQRTQQEDSAVYLCASSLDGGAGTEAFFGQGTRLTVV.

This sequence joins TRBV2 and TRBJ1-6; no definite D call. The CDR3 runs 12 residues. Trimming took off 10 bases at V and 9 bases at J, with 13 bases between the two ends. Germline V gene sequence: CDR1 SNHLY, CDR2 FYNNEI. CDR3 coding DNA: TGTGCCACCGTCGTTATGAGTTCACCCCTCCACTTT. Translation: CATVVMSSPLHF.

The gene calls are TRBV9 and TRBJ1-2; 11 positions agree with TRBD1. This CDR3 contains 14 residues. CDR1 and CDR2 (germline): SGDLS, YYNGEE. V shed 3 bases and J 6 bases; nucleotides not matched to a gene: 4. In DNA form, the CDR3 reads TGTGCCAGCAGCGGCCCGGGACAGGGGGATGGCTACACCTTC. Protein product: CASSGPGQGDGYTF.

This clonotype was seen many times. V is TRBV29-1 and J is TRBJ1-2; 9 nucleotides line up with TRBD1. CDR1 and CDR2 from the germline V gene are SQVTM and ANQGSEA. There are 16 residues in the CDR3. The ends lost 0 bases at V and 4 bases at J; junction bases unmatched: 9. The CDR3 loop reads CSVEDWGQGMAYGYTF. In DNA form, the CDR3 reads TGCAGCGTTGAAGATTGGGGACAGGGCATGGCCTATGGCTACACCTTC.

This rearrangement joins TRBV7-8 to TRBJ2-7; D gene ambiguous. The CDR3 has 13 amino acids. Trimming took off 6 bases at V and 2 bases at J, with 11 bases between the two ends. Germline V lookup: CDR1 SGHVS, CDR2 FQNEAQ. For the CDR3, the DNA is TGTGCCAGCAGTATTGACGGGCCCTACGAGCAGTACTTC. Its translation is CASSIDGPYEQYF. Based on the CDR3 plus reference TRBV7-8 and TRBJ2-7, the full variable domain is GAGVSQSPRYKVAKRGQDVALRCDPISGHVSLFWYQQALGQGPEFLTYFQNEAQLDKSGLPSDRFFAERPEGSVSTLKIQRTQQEDSAVYLCASSIDGPYEQYFGPGTRLTVT.

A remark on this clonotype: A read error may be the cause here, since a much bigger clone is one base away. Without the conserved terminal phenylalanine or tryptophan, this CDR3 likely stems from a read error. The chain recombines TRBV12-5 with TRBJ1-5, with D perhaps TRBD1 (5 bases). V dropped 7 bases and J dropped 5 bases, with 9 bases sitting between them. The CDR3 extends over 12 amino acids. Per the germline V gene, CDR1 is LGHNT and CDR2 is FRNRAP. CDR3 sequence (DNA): TGTGCTAGTGCCCGGGGGGATCAGCCCCAGCATTCT. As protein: CASARGDQPQHS.

The CDR3 nucleotides read TGTGCCAGCAGCGTTTCTCCGGGACAGGTGAGCACTGAAGCTTTCTTT. Its protein is CASSVSPGQVSTEAFF. The chain carries TRBV9 and TRBJ1-1; 8 bases are a match to TRBD1. V gave up 2 bases and J gave up 4 bases; unmatched junction bases: 10. Germline assignment: CDR1 SGDLS and CDR2 YYNGEE. This CDR3 region has 16 residues.

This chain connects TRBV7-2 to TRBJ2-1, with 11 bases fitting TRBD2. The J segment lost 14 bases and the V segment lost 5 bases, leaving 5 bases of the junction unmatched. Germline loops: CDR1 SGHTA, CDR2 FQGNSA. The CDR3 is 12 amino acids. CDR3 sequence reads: CASSPRLAGKFF. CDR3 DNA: TGTGCCAGCAGCCCCAGACTAGCGGGGAAGTTCTTC. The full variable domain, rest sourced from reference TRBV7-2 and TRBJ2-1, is GAGVSQSPSNKVTEKGKDVELRCDPISGHTALYWYRQSLGQGLEFLIYFQGNSAPDKSGLPSDRFSAERTGGSVSTLTIQRTQQEDSAVYLCASSPRLAGKFFGPGTRLTVL.

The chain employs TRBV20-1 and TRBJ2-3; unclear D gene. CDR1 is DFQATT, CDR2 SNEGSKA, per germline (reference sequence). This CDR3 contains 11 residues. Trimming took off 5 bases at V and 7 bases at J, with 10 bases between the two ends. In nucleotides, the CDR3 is TGCAGTGCTTGGGTGGGGAATACGCAGTATTTT. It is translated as CSAWVGNTQYF.

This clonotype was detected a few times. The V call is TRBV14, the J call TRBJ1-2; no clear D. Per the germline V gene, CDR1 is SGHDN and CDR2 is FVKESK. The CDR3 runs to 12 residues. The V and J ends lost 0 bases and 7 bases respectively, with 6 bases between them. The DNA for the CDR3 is TGTGCCAGCAGCCAAGAATGGCGTGGCTACACCTTC. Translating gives CASSQEWRGYTF.

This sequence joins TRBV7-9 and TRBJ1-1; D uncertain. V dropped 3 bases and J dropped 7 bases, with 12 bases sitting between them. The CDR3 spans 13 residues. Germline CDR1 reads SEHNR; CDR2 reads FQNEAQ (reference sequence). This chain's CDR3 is CASSFSATNEAFF. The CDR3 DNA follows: TGTGCCAGCAGCTTTTCCGCAACTAATGAAGCTTTCTTT.